One sample yielded the 6 T cell receptor beta chains listed below, sequenced in a study of identical twins (dated by TCRdb to 2016 to 2017). Library preparation employed 5' RACE. This sample was sequenced with an Illumina HiSeq 2000. TCRdb handled the public reads itself, with Q25 trimming in fastp and clone calling in MiXCR, and kept productive beta chains. Rows are unified per CDR3 protein, each entry keeping the most common DNA and genes. The sample records around 250,000 distinct CDR3 sequences, around 8.3% of which are singletons. The ten largest clones capture 3% of the sample. These data also featured in a second study, about yellow fever vaccine responses in identical twins.

The sequenced material came from CD8+ T cells sorted from blood. The receptors stem from a woman aged 18-29 years in good health.

This chain joins TRBV29-1 and TRBJ2-7; TRBD2 matches at 7 bases. After removal of 1 base from V and 6 bases from J, the junction contained 9 bases not matched to a gene. The CDR3 covers 14 residues. The germline V gene has CDR1 SQVTM and CDR2 ANQGSEA. The CDR3 sequence is CSVEVGRESGEQYF. The CDR3 nucleotides read TGCAGCGTTGAAGTGGGGCGGGAGTCCGGCGAGCAGTACTTC.

This clonotype was detected only a few times. This rearrangement joins TRBV12-3 or TRBV12-4 to TRBJ2-1; TRBD2 aligns across 14 bases. V trimming: 2 bases; J trimming: 6 bases; junction bases outside the gene matches: 3. CDR3 length equals 16 residues. CDR3 protein: CASSLTGTSGGNEQFF. DNA of the CDR3: TGTGCCAGCAGTTTAACCGGGACTAGCGGGGGCAATGAGCAGTTCTTC.

V and J are TRBV24-1 and TRBJ2-5, with 9 bases aligning to TRBD1. The V segment lost 4 bases and the J segment 5 bases; nucleotides outside the gene matches: 4. Germline V gene sequence: CDR1 KGHDR, CDR2 SFDVKD. The CDR3 extends over 14 amino acids. The CDR3 is CATSEGQGLETQYF. The CDR3 nucleotides read TGTGCCACCAGTGAGGGACAGGGCTTGGAGACCCAGTACTTC.

This clonotype was seen only once. The rearrangement links TRBV28 to TRBJ2-3; TRBD2 agrees at 7 bases. V trimming: 3 bases; J trimming: 0 bases; junction bases outside the gene matches: 3. The CDR3 spans 15 residues. Germline CDR1 MDHEN, CDR2 SYDVKM. The DNA of the CDR3 is TGTGCCAGCAGTTTCGCGGGGGAAAGCACAGATACGCAGTATTTT. It is translated as CASSFAGESTDTQYF.

This clonotype was detected a few times. The DNA for the CDR3 is TGCAGCGTTGAGCGTTGGGCCGGGGAGCTGTTTTTT. Protein: CSVERWAGELFF. The chain joins TRBV29-1 to TRBJ2-2; D is unclear. V was pared by 3 bases and J by 6 bases, with 8 bases between. The CDR3 sequence is 12 residues long. Germline CDR1 is SQVTM and CDR2 is ANQGSEA.

In this sample, this clonotype turned up a few times. CDR3: CASSSPRPPSYNEQFF. The CDR3 DNA reads as TGTGCCAGCAGCTCCCCAAGACCCCCCTCCTACAATGAGCAGTTCTTC. The chain couples TRBV7-9 to TRBJ2-1; D is uncertain. CDR3 length: 16 residues. Looked up from germline, CDR1 is SEHNR and CDR2 is FQNEAQ (reference sequence). The V end was cut by 4 bases, the J end by 0 bases, with 13 bases between.